This paragraph covers one T cell receptor (beta chain) sequence. The antigen remains undetermined. This specimen comes from a study of cytomegalovirus exposure and HLA in healthy donors. Study in general: Within the Caucasian-associated ancestry cluster were more than 75% of the roughly 400 genotyped donors.

Primers: 60 Vbeta forward and 13 Jbeta reverse. Using immunoSEQ multiplex PCR, the repertoire was profiled, and TCRdb retains in-frame clones only, with some absent. The table for this sample gives approximately 150,000 clones. Study outcomes and limitations: Previous analysis showed most TCR beta V segments were productive about 90% or about 30% of the time.

This TCR was recovered from a male donor in good health and CMV-seronegative. Sequenced material: PBMCs.

The CDR3 DNA follows: TGTGCCAGCAGTACAGGGGCAAATCAGCCCCAGCATTTT. This codes for CASSTGANQPQHF. This rearrangement joins TRBV2 to TRBJ1-5, with 7 positions matching TRBD1. The length of the CDR3 is 13 residues. V shed 5 bases and J 4 bases; nucleotides not matched to a gene: 2. Germline lookup yields CDR1 SNHLY and CDR2 FYNNEI.